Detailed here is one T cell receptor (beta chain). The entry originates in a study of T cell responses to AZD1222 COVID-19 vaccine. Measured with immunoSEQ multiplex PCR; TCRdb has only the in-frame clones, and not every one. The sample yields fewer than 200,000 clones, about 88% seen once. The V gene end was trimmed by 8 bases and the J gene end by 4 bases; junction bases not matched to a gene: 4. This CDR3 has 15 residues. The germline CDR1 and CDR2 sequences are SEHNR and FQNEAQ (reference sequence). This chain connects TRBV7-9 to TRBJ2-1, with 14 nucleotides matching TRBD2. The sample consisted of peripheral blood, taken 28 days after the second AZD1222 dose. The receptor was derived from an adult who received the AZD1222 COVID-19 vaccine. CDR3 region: CASPGTSGSYNEQFF. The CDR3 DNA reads TGTGCCAGCCCCGGGACTAGCGGGAGTTACAATGAGCAGTTCTTC.